The present T cell receptor (beta chain) was sequenced within a study of regulatory T cells in long-lasting Graves disease. This clonotype was counted at least ten times. Its antigen is currently unknown. Study outcomes and limitations: The small sample size may have reduced accuracy. With persistent disease, TRBV28, TRBJ1-2 and TRBJ2-5 were the favored segments.

CDR3-region Arm-PCR and iRepertoire HTBI primers produced the TCR beta libraries. Under the authors' procedure: From all samples, identification returned approximately 13 TRBJ and 60 to 80 TRBV segments. TCRdb re-called the multiplex PCR reads with MiXCR, one entry per CDR3 protein. What appears here as the V and J calls and clone size reflects TCRdb's work, not the paper's. Of about 460,000 distinct CDR3 sequences in the sample, under 25% are singletons; the top ten hold roughly 14%. The length of the CDR3 is 18 residues. CDR1 and CDR2 from the germline V gene are MNHEY and SVGAGI. V shed 0 bases, J shed 2 bases, and the junction held 8 bases outside the gene matches. Time point defined: persistent/refractory GD, antithyroid drugs over 5 years with positive TRAb. RNA isolated from PBMCs was used to make the TCR library.

The rearrangement links TRBV6-5 to TRBJ2-5, with 11 bases matching TRBD2. The material sequenced was peripheral blood mononuclear cells (PBMCs), taken when the disease was refractory, from a patient treated with antithyroid drugs. The clonotype was recovered from a female donor with Graves disease. In DNA form, the CDR3 reads TGTGCCAGCAGTTACTCGATGGCGACTAGCGGGGTTCAAGAGACCCAGTACTTC. The encoded protein is CASSYSMATSGVQETQYF.